This T cell receptor beta chain was captured in a study of shared clonotypes between healthy human individuals. Each subset's genomic DNA was split evenly across several immunoSEQ plates. Profiled with immunoSEQ multiplex PCR; TCRdb holds only in-frame clones, not every one. This sample has about 1 million clones, with around 82% found just once. As regards this clone: Its antigen is unknown.

General study results and limits: Four donors shared around 5.2% of their naive CD4 clonotypes. Apart from blood, nothing was sampled; tissue repertoires likely differ. Across subsets, estimated richness was generally greater for naive than for memory populations.

The V gene's germline CDR1 is SEHNR and CDR2 FQNEAQ (reference sequence). V was pared by 2 bases and J by 3 bases, with 14 bases between. This CDR3 contains 16 residues. What was sequenced was memory CD4+ T cells from PBMCs. Regarding subset: CD45RA-negative fraction. This chain connects TRBV7-9 to TRBJ1-3; D gene uncertain. The clonotype was recovered from a man aged 18 to 35 in good health. Some clones in this sample may be carry-over from other donors' samples. In DNA, the CDR3 is TGTGCCAGCAGCTTAAAAGCCATATCCATTGGAAACACCATATATTTT. Translated, it gives CASSLKAISIGNTIYF.